What follows is one T cell receptor (beta chain) and its context. The specificity of this receptor is unknown. Base quality data are lacking; no much larger clone is found one base away. The data were obtained in a study of PD-1 blockade in mismatch repair-deficient tumors (dated by TCRdb to 2017 to 2019). With respect to the entire study: Between September 2013 and September 2016, the trial enrolled over 80 consecutive patients with 12 mismatch repair-deficient cancer types, every one of whom had been previously treated and was progressing. Tumor-associated T cell clones in the peripheral blood of patients responding to PD-1 blockade were tracked using deep sequencing of TCR CDR3 regions. The research as a whole found: Clones residing in the tumor, which were often undetectable in blood before treatment, expanded quickly after pembrolizumab and then contracted, generally before radiologic responses.

Library creation used the immunoSEQ multiplex PCR assay. TCRdb retrieved this table from immuneACCESS and kept in-frame rearrangements only. Not all clones are present; in checked studies, unresolved V genes account for under half, and no reason is known for the remainder. The sample table records about 16,000 clones; roughly 83% of these occur just once. Of the sample, around 17% is held by the ten largest clones. The time point label, as the study defines it: peripheral blood before pembrolizumab. For every enrolled patient, mismatch repair deficiency was confirmed by either polymerase chain reaction or immunohistochemistry. TCR sequencing was performed for a few patients who responded to pembrolizumab therapy. In the phase II trial, pembrolizumab PD-1 blockade was tested prospectively in advanced mismatch repair-deficient cancers, no matter which tissue of origin the cancers came from. Serial peripheral blood T cell samples were collected before and at multiple times after starting PD-1 blockade. Blood sampling times were expressed in weeks after the first pembrolizumab dose.

The germline V gene provides CDR1 MNHEY and CDR2 SVGAGI. Measured from the cysteine to the phenylalanine, the CDR3 is 15 residues long. Solely the CDR3 DNA is kept, with 45 bases framed from the first base. The germline V and J ends show losses of 6 bases and 10 bases respectively, and no gene match explains 14 bases of the junction. Recombination linked TRBV6-5 to TRBJ2-1; 8 bases in the middle match TRBD1. The sequence came from an adult with mismatch repair-deficient cancer. Source: PBMCs, taken before pembrolizumab treatment. The CDR3 reads CASRSAGGEVGEQFF. The bases are TGTGCCAGCAGAAGCGCAGGGGGCGAGGTTGGGGAGCAGTTCTTC.